A selection of T cell receptor beta chains follows, all from one sample in a study of cytomegalovirus exposure and HLA in healthy donors. Some clones are missing from TCRdb's copy, which holds only in-frame ones; the method was immunoSEQ multiplex PCR. This table holds over 100,000 clones, around three quarters found once. The sample consisted of PBMCs. Receptors originate from a woman aged 18-29 years in good health and CMV-seropositive. Both conserved end residues are part of each CDR3. The order of the fields is clone size, D gene, J gene, V gene, CDR3 DNA, CDR3 protein. The D gene is left open where the match is weak. Clone size appears in some rows only: once, few, many, or a class for an expanded clone.

clone size: NA; D gene: NA; J gene: TRBJ2-2; V gene: TRBV2; CDR3 DNA: TGTGCCAGCAGTGCGGTTCGGGGTGGCGGGGAGCTGTTTTTT; CDR3 protein: CASSAVRGGGELFF
clone size: NA; D gene: NA; J gene: TRBJ2-3; V gene: TRBV7-6; CDR3 DNA: TGTGCCAGCAGCTTAGCGGCCGCCTCTAGCACAGATACGCAGTATTTT; CDR3 protein: CASSLAAASSTDTQYF
clone size: NA; D gene: TRBD2; J gene: TRBJ2-3; V gene: TRBV5-4; CDR3 DNA: TGTGCCAGCAGCCCCTGGACTAGCGGGGGGGCAGATACGCAGTATTTT; CDR3 protein: CASSPWTSGGADTQYF
clone size: once; D gene: TRBD1; J gene: TRBJ2-1; V gene: TRBV2; CDR3 DNA: TGTGCCAGCACTAGGGGGCTACCCTCCTACAATGAGCAGTTCTTC; CDR3 protein: CASTRGLPSYNEQFF
clone size: NA; D gene: NA; J gene: TRBJ1-2; V gene: TRBV7-6; CDR3 DNA: TGTGCCAGCAGCTTCGGGGGGCGAGCTAATGGCTACACCTTC; CDR3 protein: CASSFGGRANGYTF
clone size: NA; D gene: NA; J gene: TRBJ1-2; V gene: TRBV28; CDR3 DNA: TGTGCCAGCAGTTTTGGGCAGTTGGGTGGCTACACCTTC; CDR3 protein: CASSFGQLGGYTF
clone size: NA; D gene: NA; J gene: TRBJ2-1; V gene: TRBV6-4; CDR3 DNA: TGTGCCAGCAGTGACGGGCAGGGTACCTACAATGAGCAGTTCTTC; CDR3 protein: CASSDGQGTYNEQFF
clone size: once; D gene: NA; J gene: TRBJ1-5; V gene: TRBV28; CDR3 DNA: TGTGCCAGCAGTTTCCTACGGTTCGGTCAGCCCCAGCATTTT; CDR3 protein: CASSFLRFGQPQHF
clone size: NA; D gene: NA; J gene: TRBJ1-1; V gene: TRBV19; CDR3 DNA: TGTGCCAGTAGTAACACAGGGAACACTGAAGCTTTCTTT; CDR3 protein: CASSNTGNTEAFF
clone size: NA; D gene: TRBD1; J gene: TRBJ1-3; V gene: TRBV5-3; CDR3 DNA: TGTGCCAGAAGCTTGGGACAGGGAGGACCCTCCTCTGGAAACACCATATATTTT; CDR3 protein: CARSLGQGGPSSGNTIYF
clone size: NA; D gene: NA; J gene: TRBJ1-2; V gene: TRBV7-9; CDR3 DNA: TGTGCCAGCAGCTTAGGTACCGGGGGCTATGGCTACACCTTC; CDR3 protein: CASSLGTGGYGYTF
clone size: few; D gene: NA; J gene: TRBJ2-7; V gene: TRBV4-1; CDR3 DNA: TGCGCCAGCAGCCAAGTGGGTTCAGGATCCTACGAGCAGTACTTC; CDR3 protein: CASSQVGSGSYEQYF
clone size: once; D gene: TRBD1; J gene: TRBJ1-2; V gene: TRBV19; CDR3 DNA: TGTGCCAGTACTCCCGACAGGGAGCAGGCCTATGGCTACACCTTC; CDR3 protein: CASTPDREQAYGYTF
clone size: NA; D gene: NA; J gene: TRBJ2-3; V gene: TRBV5-8; CDR3 DNA: TGTGCCAGCAGCTTGACACCTTCTAGCACAGATACGCAGTATTTT; CDR3 protein: CASSLTPSSTDTQYF
clone size: NA; D gene: TRBD1; J gene: TRBJ2-5; V gene: TRBV18; CDR3 DNA: TGTGCCAGCTCACCCCGGGACAGCCAAGAGACCCAGTACTTC; CDR3 protein: CASSPRDSQETQYF
clone size: NA; D gene: TRBD2; J gene: TRBJ2-7; V gene: TRBV10-3; CDR3 DNA: TGTGCCATCAGTGCCTCTAGCGGGGGTTCCGCCGGGCAGTACTTC; CDR3 protein: CAISASSGGSAGQYF
clone size: once; D gene: NA; J gene: TRBJ1-1; V gene: TRBV10-1; CDR3 DNA: TGCGCCAGCAGTGAGTCGGGCAGACCTGAAGCTTTCTTT; CDR3 protein: CASSESGRPEAFF
clone size: few; D gene: NA; J gene: TRBJ2-1; V gene: TRBV7-6; CDR3 DNA: TGTGCCAGCAGCTCCGTTTCCGAGCAGTTCTTC; CDR3 protein: CASSSVSEQFF
clone size: NA; D gene: NA; J gene: TRBJ2-5; V gene: TRBV5-6; CDR3 DNA: TGTGCCAGCAGCAAGCGAGGCGGGATGGGGGAGACCCAGTACTTC; CDR3 protein: CASSKRGGMGETQYF
clone size: NA; D gene: NA; J gene: TRBJ2-1; V gene: TRBV9; CDR3 DNA: TGTGCCAGCAGCGCCCGTAGCGGACAAAGCTCCTACAATGAGCAGTTCTTC; CDR3 protein: CASSARSGQSSYNEQFF
clone size: NA; D gene: NA; J gene: TRBJ1-1; V gene: TRBV19; CDR3 DNA: TGTGCCAGTAGTCCTACTCGGGCTGAAGCTTTCTTT; CDR3 protein: CASSPTRAEAFF
clone size: NA; D gene: TRBD1; J gene: TRBJ1-2; V gene: TRBV18; CDR3 DNA: TGTGCCAGCTCACCTTCAGGGGGAGATAACTATGGCTACACCTTC; CDR3 protein: CASSPSGGDNYGYTF
clone size: NA; D gene: NA; J gene: TRBJ1-5; V gene: TRBV5-1; CDR3 DNA: TGCGCCAGCACCCCGGACAGCCCAAATCAGCCCCAGCATTTT; CDR3 protein: CASTPDSPNQPQHF
clone size: NA; D gene: NA; J gene: TRBJ2-1; V gene: TRBV14; CDR3 DNA: TGTGCCAGCAGCCAGGTATTAGCCACCTACAATGAGCAGTTCTTC; CDR3 protein: CASSQVLATYNEQFF
clone size: few; D gene: TRBD1; J gene: TRBJ1-1; V gene: TRBV10-3; CDR3 DNA: TGTGCCATCAGTGAGTCTCAGGGGGCAGACACTGAAGCTTTCTTT; CDR3 protein: CAISESQGADTEAFF
clone size: NA; D gene: NA; J gene: TRBJ1-6; V gene: TRBV30; CDR3 DNA: TGTGCCTGGAGTAAGGAGGGCTCCTATAATTCACCCCTCCACTTT; CDR3 protein: CAWSKEGSYNSPLHF
clone size: NA; D gene: NA; J gene: TRBJ1-2; V gene: TRBV7-9; CDR3 DNA: TGTGCCAGCAGCTTGGACGCGGCAGGGTATCTCTCTGGCTACACCTTC; CDR3 protein: CASSLDAAGYLSGYTF
clone size: NA; D gene: NA; J gene: TRBJ1-5; V gene: TRBV5-6; CDR3 DNA: TGTGCCAGCAGAAGACGGACAGAGTCTCAGCCCCAGCATTTT; CDR3 protein: CASRRRTESQPQHF
clone size: NA; D gene: TRBD1; J gene: TRBJ1-5; V gene: TRBV30; CDR3 DNA: TGTGCCTGGAGTACAGGGGGCTTTGACCAGCCCCAGCATTTT; CDR3 protein: CAWSTGGFDQPQHF
clone size: few; D gene: TRBD2; J gene: TRBJ2-7; V gene: TRBV2; CDR3 DNA: TGTGCCAGCAGTGAGTTGTGGCGGGAGTATGACGAGCAGTACTTC; CDR3 protein: CASSELWREYDEQYF
clone size: NA; D gene: TRBD2; J gene: TRBJ2-3; V gene: TRBV27; CDR3 DNA: TGTGCCAGCAGTCCCCTCTTGTGGACTAGCGGGCTCCACCGGGATACGCAGTATTTT; CDR3 protein: CASSPLLWTSGLHRDTQYF
clone size: few; D gene: TRBD1; J gene: TRBJ1-4; V gene: TRBV6-5; CDR3 DNA: TGTGCCAGCAGCCTCAGGGGGAGGAGTGAAAAACTGTTTTTT; CDR3 protein: CASSLRGRSEKLFF
clone size: NA; D gene: TRBD2; J gene: TRBJ2-1; V gene: TRBV2; CDR3 DNA: TGTGCCAGCAGTGCTAGCGGGATCGACAATGAGCAGTTCTTC; CDR3 protein: CASSASGIDNEQFF
clone size: NA; D gene: NA; J gene: TRBJ1-2; V gene: TRBV7-9; CDR3 DNA: TGTTCCAGCAGCCCAGGATCGGGGGGCGTTGTCAACTATGGCTACACCTTC; CDR3 protein: CSSSPGSGGVVNYGYTF
clone size: NA; D gene: TRBD2; J gene: TRBJ2-4; V gene: TRBV5-1; CDR3 DNA: TGCGCCAGCAGCCCGACTAGCGGGAGAGAAAACATTCAGTACTTC; CDR3 protein: CASSPTSGRENIQYF
clone size: NA; D gene: TRBD2; J gene: TRBJ2-3; V gene: TRBV9; CDR3 DNA: TGTGCCAGCAGCCCCAGCGGGACTAGCACAGATACGCAGTATTTT; CDR3 protein: CASSPSGTSTDTQYF
clone size: NA; D gene: NA; J gene: TRBJ2-3; V gene: TRBV7-9; CDR3 DNA: TGTGCCAGCAGCTTAGCACTTGGCGGCTACACAGATACGCAGTATTTT; CDR3 protein: CASSLALGGYTDTQYF
clone size: NA; D gene: TRBD2; J gene: TRBJ2-7; V gene: TRBV27; CDR3 DNA: TGTGCCAGCCGGACTAGCGGGAGGTACGAGCAGTACTTC; CDR3 protein: CASRTSGRYEQYF
clone size: NA; D gene: NA; J gene: TRBJ1-1; V gene: TRBV14; CDR3 DNA: TGTGCCAGCAGAGACTACATGAACACTGAAGCTTTCTTT; CDR3 protein: CASRDYMNTEAFF